Sequencing of this T cell receptor (beta chain) was carried out in a study of patients and donors after allogeneic stem cell transplantation. A single record per CDR3 protein comes from TCRdb applying MiXCR to the RT-PCR reads. The table lists 150,000 to 250,000 distinct CDR3 sequences, roughly 40% of them singletons. This clonotype was picked up a small number of times. From germline, CDR1 is MNHEY and CDR2 SVGAGI. Trimming took 3 bases from V and 4 from J; bases not matched to a gene: 11. The CDR3 contains 17 residues. The rearrangement joins TRBV6-5 to TRBJ1-1, with 10 positions matching TRBD1. Sequences were obtained from blood, either unsorted or a sorted T cell fraction (not recorded which). The receptor was isolated from a human donor who was either an allogeneic HSCT recipient or a stem cell or donor lymphocyte infusion donor (not recorded which). It is not recorded whose cells these are; they may come from a transplant donor. The CDR3 protein is CASSYSGTGVGSTEAFF. The CDR3 DNA reads as TGTGCCAGCAGTTATTCCGGGACAGGGGTGGGGTCCACTGAAGCTTTCTTT.